These T cell receptor beta chains were read from a single sample in a study of cytomegalovirus exposure and HLA in healthy donors. Produced via immunoSEQ multiplex PCR; TCRdb's table is partial and in-frame only. Here the sample spans 74,000 or so clones, 68% being singletons. Sequencing was carried out using PBMCs. The receptor source for this set is a woman aged 30 to 39 in good health and CMV-seronegative. The conserved cysteine and the conserved F or W are not part of the CDR3 here. Clone size is given for some rows only: seen once, a few or many times, or a class if the clone is expanded.

j_gene: TRBJ2-3
v_gene: TRBV11-2
abundance: NA
CDR3aa: ASSLGQGVDTQY

j_gene: TRBJ2-5
v_gene: TRBV4-1
abundance: NA
CDR3aa: ASSQKTGGRETQY

j_gene: TRBJ2-1
v_gene: TRBV19
abundance: NA
CDR3aa: ASSIDLEQGAADEQF

j_gene: TRBJ2-3
v_gene: TRBV7-3
abundance: NA
CDR3aa: ASSLMALDLAGGPPQDTQY

j_gene: TRBJ2-7
v_gene: TRBV4-2
abundance: NA
CDR3aa: ASSQRSGGRSYEQY

j_gene: TRBJ1-5
v_gene: TRBV25-1
abundance: NA
CDR3aa: ASREYSGRVLQPQH

j_gene: TRBJ2-3
v_gene: TRBV5-1
abundance: few
CDR3aa: ASSYPGDTQY

j_gene: TRBJ2-5
v_gene: TRBV6-5
abundance: NA
CDR3aa: ASMKRRADTQY

j_gene: TRBJ2-3
v_gene: TRBV25-1
abundance: NA
CDR3aa: ASSGGTSGGLDTQY

j_gene: TRBJ1-1
v_gene: TRBV7-2
abundance: NA
CDR3aa: ASSLAWDSRAF

j_gene: TRBJ1-2
v_gene: TRBV7-2
abundance: NA
CDR3aa: ASSLERGGDYGYT

j_gene: TRBJ1-1
v_gene: TRBV11-3
abundance: NA
CDR3aa: ASSLGPIGGRNTEAF

j_gene: TRBJ2-7
v_gene: TRBV6-6
abundance: NA
CDR3aa: ASSWGRGDYEQY

j_gene: TRBJ2-7
v_gene: TRBV6-1
abundance: few
CDR3aa: ASSEASSRSSYEQY

j_gene: TRBJ2-2
v_gene: TRBV5-1
abundance: once
CDR3aa: ASSLDSGLAGELF

j_gene: TRBJ2-5
v_gene: TRBV5-6
abundance: NA
CDR3aa: ASSLRRGIQETQY

j_gene: TRBJ1-2
v_gene: TRBV6-5
abundance: NA
CDR3aa: ASSTRQGGGYT

j_gene: TRBJ2-3
v_gene: TRBV28
abundance: NA
CDR3aa: ASSPLEVSSTDTQY

j_gene: TRBJ1-2
v_gene: TRBV7-9
abundance: NA
CDR3aa: SSSPVQYGYT

j_gene: TRBJ1-3
v_gene: TRBV7-9
abundance: NA
CDR3aa: ASSPQGDSGNTIY

j_gene: TRBJ2-3
v_gene: TRBV9
abundance: once
CDR3aa: ASSVGGGGGNTDTQY

j_gene: TRBJ2-5
v_gene: TRBV6-5
abundance: NA
CDR3aa: ASSHGGEETQY

j_gene: TRBJ1-2
v_gene: TRBV7-9
abundance: NA
CDR3aa: ASSSPGEDRNGYT

j_gene: TRBJ2-4
v_gene: TRBV9
abundance: NA
CDR3aa: ASSPAQGNIQY

j_gene: TRBJ2-7
v_gene: TRBV7-2
abundance: NA
CDR3aa: ASRRDRRYYEQY

j_gene: TRBJ1-6
v_gene: TRBV10-3
abundance: few
CDR3aa: ATESTGNNSPLH

j_gene: TRBJ2-5
v_gene: TRBV13
abundance: NA
CDR3aa: ASSLSGGAGETQY

j_gene: TRBJ1-1
v_gene: TRBV19
abundance: few
CDR3aa: ASSGQVNTEAF

j_gene: TRBJ2-7
v_gene: TRBV5-1
abundance: NA
CDR3aa: ASSLEGYEQY

j_gene: TRBJ2-5
v_gene: TRBV15
abundance: NA
CDR3aa: ATSSHSRKETQY

j_gene: TRBJ1-4
v_gene: TRBV27
abundance: NA
CDR3aa: ASSLLGGEKLF

j_gene: TRBJ2-7
v_gene: TRBV7-2
abundance: NA
CDR3aa: ASSSRGSRGIN

j_gene: TRBJ2-7
v_gene: TRBV7-9
abundance: few
CDR3aa: ASSAGGRSSYEQY

j_gene: TRBJ1-6
v_gene: TRBV7-2
abundance: NA
CDR3aa: ASSFQGAYNSPLH

j_gene: TRBJ1-2
v_gene: TRBV4-1
abundance: NA
CDR3aa: ASSLGQGHSNYGYT

j_gene: TRBJ2-1
v_gene: TRBV18
abundance: NA
CDR3aa: ASRNFGGKGNEQF

j_gene: TRBJ2-5
v_gene: TRBV27
abundance: NA
CDR3aa: ATPRRFWGTEDAETQY

j_gene: TRBJ2-1
v_gene: TRBV7-6
abundance: many
CDR3aa: ASSSLGYNEQF

j_gene: TRBJ1-5
v_gene: TRBV10-3
abundance: few
CDR3aa: AAGVDQPQH

j_gene: TRBJ2-1
v_gene: TRBV2
abundance: NA
CDR3aa: ASRGASGGDEQF

j_gene: TRBJ1-2
v_gene: TRBV29-1
abundance: NA
CDR3aa: SVDLNGQPHYGYT

j_gene: TRBJ1-2
v_gene: TRBV7-3
abundance: NA
CDR3aa: ASSLARDYGYT

j_gene: TRBJ2-1
v_gene: TRBV4-1
abundance: NA
CDR3aa: ASSQGSGELYNEQF

j_gene: TRBJ1-2
v_gene: TRBV27
abundance: NA
CDR3aa: ASSWFADSTTSGYT

j_gene: TRBJ2-3
v_gene: TRBV5-3
abundance: few
CDR3aa: ASTPRVGDTQY

j_gene: TRBJ1-5
v_gene: TRBV7-2
abundance: NA
CDR3aa: ASSPQDQPQH

j_gene: TRBJ2-2
v_gene: TRBV10-3
abundance: NA
CDR3aa: AIKSGGDTGELF

j_gene: TRBJ2-1
v_gene: TRBV6-1
abundance: NA
CDR3aa: ASSASGQSYNEQF

j_gene: TRBJ2-1
v_gene: TRBV25-1
abundance: NA
CDR3aa: ASSEYMVWRASEQF

j_gene: TRBJ1-6
v_gene: TRBV27
abundance: NA
CDR3aa: ASSPHWGEGDSPLH

j_gene: TRBJ1-6
v_gene: TRBV28
abundance: once
CDR3aa: ASSPQGARNSPLH

j_gene: TRBJ1-2
v_gene: TRBV5-5
abundance: NA
CDR3aa: ASSPTTGAYGYT

j_gene: TRBJ2-1
v_gene: TRBV7-2
abundance: NA
CDR3aa: ASSLRGGAHNEQF

j_gene: TRBJ2-7
v_gene: TRBV7-3
abundance: few
CDR3aa: ASSFGQVY

j_gene: TRBJ2-1
v_gene: TRBV5-5
abundance: NA
CDR3aa: ASSLQGSSYNEQF

j_gene: TRBJ2-3
v_gene: TRBV19
abundance: NA
CDR3aa: ASSTTGTGDTDTQY

j_gene: TRBJ2-3
v_gene: TRBV30
abundance: NA
CDR3aa: AWSVGSGSTDTQY

j_gene: TRBJ1-1
v_gene: TRBV7-8
abundance: NA
CDR3aa: ASSSLTGGGTEAF